Described below is a single T cell receptor (beta chain) sequence and its context. Its antigen is unknown. Clones were read by immunoSEQ multiplex PCR, and TCRdb kept only the in-frame ones, dropping some. Of 30,000 to 40,000 clones listed, more than 70% are singletons. The entry originates in a study of OX40 agonist ivuxolimab in advanced cancers. The wider study: Cancers in dose escalation were hepatocellular, melanoma, renal cell and head and neck. General study points: Doses of 0.1 to 3.0 mg/kg were accompanied by clonal expansion of CD4+ and CD8+ blood T cells by week 6.

This CDR3 is 12 amino acids long. Germline lookup yields CDR1 SEHNR and CDR2 FQNEAQ (reference sequence). The V end lost 6 bases, the J end lost 0 bases, and 6 bases lay between the germline ends. This sequence originates from an adult with an advanced solid tumor such as melanoma, head and neck, liver or kidney cancer. The material was CD4+ or CD8+ T cells sorted from blood, obtained in a trial of the OX40 agonist ivuxolimab. V usage is TRBV7-9 and J usage is TRBJ2-7, with TRBD2 as a possible D gene (5 bases). The CDR3 is CASSGSSYEQYF. The CDR3 bases are TGTGCCAGCAGTGGGAGCTCCTACGAGCAGTACTTC. Full variable domain (missing parts from reference TRBV7-9 and TRBJ2-7): DTGVSQNPRHKITKRGQNVTFRCDPISEHNRLYWYRQTLGQGPEFLTYFQNEAQLEKSRLLSDRFSAERPKGSFSTLEIQRTEQGDSAMYLCASSGSSYEQYFGPGTRLTVT.